This is a list of T cell receptor beta chains from one sample in a study of T cell changes during pregnancy in multiple sclerosis. Sequencing was performed with immunoSEQ multiplex PCR; in TCRdb, only in-frame clones are kept and a portion is missing. This table has 75,000 to 100,000 clones, about 90% appearing once. This specimen was peripheral blood, taken after pregnancy. The receptors come from a female donor in good health, enrolled as a control in a pregnancy study. Both conserved end residues are part of each CDR3. The D gene is left open where the match is weak. Clone size is not always given. Where it is, it says once, few, many or a class for expanded clones.

j_gene: TRBJ2-7
d_gene: TRBD2
abundance: -
v_gene: TRBV6-5
CDR3aa: CASRTLAGDYEQYF
CDR3nt: TGTGCCAGCAGAACACTAGCGGGAGACTACGAGCAGTACTTC

j_gene: TRBJ1-2
d_gene: TRBD1
abundance: -
v_gene: TRBV9
CDR3aa: CASSPHPGTESPIYGYTF
CDR3nt: TGTGCCAGCAGCCCTCACCCCGGGACAGAGTCGCCTATCTATGGCTACACCTTC

j_gene: TRBJ2-2
d_gene: TRBD2
abundance: -
v_gene: TRBV14
CDR3aa: CASSQEWRTSDTGELFF
CDR3nt: TGTGCCAGCAGCCAAGAATGGCGGACTAGCGACACCGGGGAGCTGTTTTTT

j_gene: TRBJ2-3
d_gene: TRBD1
abundance: -
v_gene: TRBV7-9
CDR3aa: CASSFGTGWGRTDTQYF
CDR3nt: TGTGCCAGCAGCTTTGGGACAGGATGGGGACGCACAGATACGCAGTATTTT

j_gene: TRBJ1-1
d_gene: -
abundance: -
v_gene: TRBV5-1
CDR3aa: CASSFIRQPNTEAFF
CDR3nt: TGCGCCAGCAGCTTCATTCGACAGCCGAACACTGAAGCTTTCTTT

j_gene: TRBJ1-2
d_gene: -
abundance: -
v_gene: TRBV19
CDR3aa: CASSTSGQSLYGYTF
CDR3nt: TGTGCCAGTAGTACCTCCGGACAGTCCCTCTATGGCTACACCTTC

j_gene: TRBJ2-3
d_gene: TRBD2
abundance: -
v_gene: TRBV7-9
CDR3aa: CASSSVLAGITDTQYF
CDR3nt: TGTGCCAGCAGCTCCGTATTAGCGGGAATCACAGATACGCAGTATTTT

j_gene: TRBJ2-6
d_gene: -
abundance: -
v_gene: TRBV19
CDR3aa: CASSILAGGANVLTF
CDR3nt: TGTGCCAGTAGTATCCTAGCCGGGGGGGCCAACGTCCTGACTTTC

j_gene: TRBJ1-5
d_gene: -
abundance: -
v_gene: TRBV10-3
CDR3aa: CAISESRGSNQPQHF
CDR3nt: TGTGCCATCAGTGAGTCCCGGGGGAGCAATCAGCCCCAGCATTTT

j_gene: TRBJ2-3
d_gene: -
abundance: -
v_gene: TRBV11-2
CDR3aa: CASRAALAPAQYF
CDR3nt: TGTGCCAGCAGAGCCGCACTAGCCCCGGCGCAGTATTTT

j_gene: TRBJ1-2
d_gene: -
abundance: once
v_gene: TRBV18
CDR3aa: CASSPQDLYGYTF
CDR3nt: TGTGCCAGCTCACCGCAGGATCTATATGGCTACACCTTC

j_gene: TRBJ2-2
d_gene: TRBD2
abundance: -
v_gene: TRBV11-2
CDR3aa: CASSPGLAVNTGELFF
CDR3nt: TGTGCCAGCAGCCCGGGACTAGCGGTTAACACCGGGGAGCTGTTTTTT

j_gene: TRBJ2-5
d_gene: -
abundance: -
v_gene: TRBV21-1
CDR3aa: CASSTPYRGVETQYF
CDR3nt: TGTGCCAGCAGCACGCCTTACAGGGGCGTGGAGACCCAGTACTTC

j_gene: TRBJ2-3
d_gene: TRBD2
abundance: -
v_gene: TRBV30
CDR3aa: CAWGTSGRNTDTQYF
CDR3nt: TGTGCCTGGGGAACTAGCGGGCGGAACACAGATACGCAGTATTTT

j_gene: TRBJ2-1
d_gene: -
abundance: -
v_gene: TRBV10-3
CDR3aa: CAIRSRHSSYNEQFF
CDR3nt: TGTGCCATCAGGAGCCGTCACAGCTCCTACAATGAGCAGTTCTTC

j_gene: TRBJ2-3
d_gene: -
abundance: -
v_gene: TRBV4-1
CDR3aa: CASSPGVGGYTDTQYF
CDR3nt: TGCGCCAGCAGCCCCGGCGTTGGAGGGTACACAGATACGCAGTATTTT

j_gene: TRBJ2-1
d_gene: TRBD2
abundance: -
v_gene: TRBV9
CDR3aa: CASSAVPSGGWNEQFF
CDR3nt: TGTGCCAGCAGCGCTGTCCCTAGCGGAGGGTGGAATGAGCAGTTCTTC

j_gene: TRBJ1-2
d_gene: -
abundance: once
v_gene: TRBV6-1
CDR3aa: CASAGSFNYGYTF
CDR3nt: TGTGCCAGCGCCGGGAGTTTCAACTATGGCTACACCTTC

j_gene: TRBJ1-1
d_gene: -
abundance: -
v_gene: TRBV21-1
CDR3aa: CASNIGQNTEAFF
CDR3nt: TGTGCCAGCAACATCGGACAGAACACTGAAGCTTTCTTT

j_gene: TRBJ2-3
d_gene: TRBD2
abundance: -
v_gene: TRBV4-1
CDR3aa: CASSQVAGDTQYF
CDR3nt: TGCGCCAGCAGCCAAGTAGCGGGGGATACGCAGTATTTT

j_gene: TRBJ2-4
d_gene: TRBD1
abundance: few
v_gene: TRBV5-6
CDR3aa: CASSLGAGGLNIQYF
CDR3nt: TGTGCCAGCAGCTTGGGGGCAGGGGGCCTGAACATTCAGTACTTC

j_gene: TRBJ2-7
d_gene: TRBD1
abundance: -
v_gene: TRBV6-1
CDR3aa: CASRGGQGTYEQYF
CDR3nt: TGTGCCAGCAGGGGAGGACAGGGAACCTACGAGCAGTACTTC

j_gene: TRBJ2-7
d_gene: TRBD2
abundance: -
v_gene: TRBV9
CDR3aa: CASSPGGTGGYEQYF
CDR3nt: TGTGCCAGCAGCCCCGGGGGGACGGGGGGCTACGAGCAGTACTTC

j_gene: TRBJ2-7
d_gene: -
abundance: -
v_gene: TRBV5-4
CDR3aa: CASSSRDTDYEQYF
CDR3nt: TGTGCCAGCAGCTCAAGGGACACAGACTACGAGCAGTACTTC

j_gene: TRBJ1-1
d_gene: -
abundance: -
v_gene: TRBV21-1
CDR3aa: CASSTPRGVNTEAFF
CDR3nt: TGTGCCAGCAGCACCCCCAGGGGGGTGAACACTGAAGCTTTCTTT

j_gene: TRBJ2-3
d_gene: TRBD2
abundance: few
v_gene: TRBV7-8
CDR3aa: CASSLSLGLETWADTQYF
CDR3nt: TGTGCCAGCAGCTTATCACTGGGACTAGAGACCTGGGCAGATACGCAGTATTTT

j_gene: TRBJ2-3
d_gene: TRBD2
abundance: -
v_gene: TRBV5-1
CDR3aa: CASSLVKLARGDTQYF
CDR3nt: TGCGCCAGCAGCTTGGTAAAACTAGCGCGAGGAGATACGCAGTATTTT

j_gene: TRBJ2-7
d_gene: -
abundance: -
v_gene: TRBV9
CDR3aa: CASSQGVTSYEQYF
CDR3nt: TGTGCCAGCAGCCAAGGGGTGACTAGCTACGAGCAGTACTTC